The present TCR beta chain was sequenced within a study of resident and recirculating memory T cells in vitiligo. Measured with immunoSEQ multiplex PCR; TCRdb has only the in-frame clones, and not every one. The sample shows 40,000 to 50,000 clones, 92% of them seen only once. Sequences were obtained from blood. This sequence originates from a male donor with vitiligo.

DNA for the CDR3: TGTGCCAGCAGCTATCAGGGAACTTACACCGGGGAGCTGTTTTTT. Its protein is CASSYQGTYTGELFF. The V gene is TRBV7-2, the J gene TRBJ2-2; a weak D match, TRBD1 (5 bases). CDR1 SGHTA and CDR2 FQGNSA come from the germline V gene. Trimming took 4 bases from V and 3 from J, leaving 12 bases between them. This CDR3 spans 15 amino acids.